This T cell receptor (beta chain) was sequenced for a study of T cells in women clearing cervical HPV infection. Overall study: Control women cleared a single incident HPV16 infection within 12 months. For cases, blood was sampled a median around 150 days after lesion detection, interquartile range roughly 90 to 230 days. General study findings and limits: Richness differences could reflect unmeasured T-cell content per sample.

Remarks on this clone: Its antigen remains unidentified. The CDR3 extends 3 residues past the end of the read, so its final part is completed from the germline J gene.

The CDR3 runs 16 residues. Germline CDR1 MNHNS, CDR2 SASEGT. V was clipped by 4 bases and J by 1 base, with 16 bases between them. Using immunoSEQ multiplex PCR, the repertoire was profiled, and TCRdb retains in-frame clones only, with some absent. The sample shows 35,000 to 50,000 clones, and less than 8.5% sits with its ten largest clones. The origin of this receptor is a woman aged 18-70 years with a cervical HPV16 infection that either progressed to CIN3+ or cleared (not recorded which). This chain uses TRBV6-1 with TRBJ1-1, with D possibly matching TRBD1 (5 bases). The sequenced sample consisted of blood buffy coat. Partial CDR3 DNA: TGTGCCAGCAGTGTCGGGACTCGGCCGGGGAACACTGAA. Protein product: CASSVGTRPGNTE. The whole CDR3 region reads CASSVGTRPGNTEAFF.